These T cell receptor beta chains were read from a single sample in a study of blood T cells in healthy people across ages. One entry per CDR3 protein results from TCRdb running MiXCR on the 5' RACE reads. The table has hundreds of thousands of distinct CDR3 sequences, roughly 64% seen once. The specimen was blood. The receptor set was obtained from a man aged 25-45 years in good health. The CDR3 runs from the conserved cysteine through the conserved F or W. D genes are given only for firm matches. A row's size may be missing; if present it is once, few, many or a size class.

d_gene	v_gene	abundance	j_gene	CDR3nt	CDR3aa
NA	TRBV6-6	NA	TRBJ1-4	TGTGCCAGCAGTTACCCGGGATGGAGGGCAGATAGCGAAAAACTGTTTTTT	CASSYPGWRADSEKLFF
NA	TRBV5-4	NA	TRBJ2-2	TGTGCCAGCAAGGGCGACGGGGGTTTCACCGGGGAGCTGTTTTTT	CASKGDGGFTGELFF
TRBD2	TRBV9	NA	TRBJ2-5	TGTGCCAGCAGCGTAGGGCGGGAGGGCCGAAATAAGTACTTC	CASSVGREGRNKYF
NA	TRBV10-3	NA	TRBJ2-3	TGTGCCATCGGTAACGACAAGAACACAGATACGCAGTATTTT	CAIGNDKNTDTQYF
NA	TRBV9	NA	TRBJ2-1	TGTGCCAGCAGCGTAGTTGGAGGGTGGAATGAGCAGTTCTTC	CASSVVGGWNEQFF
TRBD2	TRBV9	once	TRBJ2-5	TGTGCCAGCAGCGGAGCTAGCGGTTGGGGGCAGTACTTC	CASSGASGWGQYF
TRBD1	TRBV7-2	many	TRBJ2-5	TGTGCCAGCAGCCCGGGACAGAAGCAAGAGACCCAGTACTTC	CASSPGQKQETQYF
TRBD1	TRBV20-1	NA	TRBJ1-2	TGCAGTGCCAAGGGGGCGCTCTCGGGGGGAAGCTATGGCTACACCTTC	CSAKGALSGGSYGYTF
NA	TRBV24-1	few	TRBJ1-2	TGTGCCACCAGTGATTTCGGCAGGGACTATGGCTACACCTTC	CATSDFGRDYGYTF
TRBD2	TRBV20-1	NA	TRBJ2-7	TGCAGTTCTAGCGGATACTCCTACGAGCAGTACTTC	CSSSGYSYEQYF
NA	TRBV6-5	NA	TRBJ2-3	TGTGCCAGCAGTTACGGGGCCCCAAGTTCTCCATCAGATACGCAGTATTTT	CASSYGAPSSPSDTQYF
TRBD1	TRBV27	NA	TRBJ2-7	TGTGCCAGCAGATTACAGGGGGCTAAAGGCGAGCAGTACTTC	CASRLQGAKGEQYF
NA	TRBV10-3	NA	TRBJ2-4	TGTGCCATCAGTGAGGGGGTGAAAAACATTCAGTACTTC	CAISEGVKNIQYF
NA	TRBV5-1	few	TRBJ2-7	TGCGCCAGCAGCTTGGGTTGGGCGGGACAACCCTACGAGCAGTACTTC	CASSLGWAGQPYEQYF
NA	TRBV7-9	NA	TRBJ1-2	TGTGCCAGCTCCGAAGGTAGCGGATATAACTATGGCTACACCTTC	CASSEGSGYNYGYTF
NA	TRBV4-3	few	TRBJ2-7	TGCGCCAGCAGCCAAGGATTTGCAGGGCCGACCGATTCCTACGAGCAGTACTTC	CASSQGFAGPTDSYEQYF
NA	TRBV6-5	NA	TRBJ2-7	TGTGCCAGCAGTTACGCGGCAACCATCTCCTACGAGCAGTACTTC	CASSYAATISYEQYF
NA	TRBV4-1	NA	TRBJ1-1	TGCGCCAGCAGCCAAGATGGAACCCTCCAGGGCACTGAAGCTTTCTTT	CASSQDGTLQGTEAFF
NA	TRBV29-1	few	TRBJ2-7	TGCAGCGTTGACGCAGGACACGACTACGAGCAGTACTTC	CSVDAGHDYEQYF
NA	TRBV5-1	few	TRBJ2-5	TGCGCCAGCAGCAAGGGAGCGGCTCGGGAGACCCAGTACTTC	CASSKGAARETQYF
TRBD1	TRBV29-1	NA	TRBJ2-7	TGCAGCGTTGGGTTTACAGGGGGTAACGAGCAGTACTTC	CSVGFTGGNEQYF
NA	TRBV7-9	NA	TRBJ2-7	TGTGCCAGCAGCTTACGAACAGAGCCCCGCGAGCAGTACTTC	CASSLRTEPREQYF
NA	TRBV6-2/TRBV6-3	NA	TRBJ1-1	TGTGCCAGCAGGCTGATTGTGGGGCGGCGTGACACTGAAGCTTTCTTT	CASRLIVGRRDTEAFF
NA	TRBV5-1	few	TRBJ2-7	TGCGCCAGCAGCAGCGGACAAGGCTGGGAGCAGTACTTC	CASSSGQGWEQYF
TRBD1	TRBV6-6	few	TRBJ2-7	TGTGCCAGCAGTCCTCCCCCGGGACAGGGGAGGTACGAGCAGTACTTC	CASSPPPGQGRYEQYF
TRBD1	TRBV20-1	NA	TRBJ1-1	TGCAGTGCTGGACAGGGAAAGCCGACTGAAGCTTTCTTT	CSAGQGKPTEAFF
NA	TRBV2	NA	TRBJ2-7	TGTGCCAGCAGTAATTTCCCGACCTCCTACAATGAGCAGTACTTC	CASSNFPTSYNEQYF
TRBD2	TRBV25-1	few	TRBJ2-5	TGTGCCAGCAGGAAAGTACTAGCGGAGACCCAGTACTTC	CASRKVLAETQYF
NA	TRBV10-3	few	TRBJ1-1	TGTGCCATCAGTGAGTCGGGGGGCACTGAAGCTTTCTTT	CAISESGGTEAFF
NA	TRBV12-3/TRBV12-4	few	TRBJ2-3	TGTGCCACCTCTCTTGCGGAGGGAACTATGCAGTATTTT	CATSLAEGTMQYF
TRBD2	TRBV4-2	NA	TRBJ2-1	TGTGCCAGCCTAGCGGGGGGGCCGGGGAATGAGCAGTTCTTC	CASLAGGPGNEQFF